This T cell receptor beta chain is from a study of cytotoxic CD8 clonotypes in ibrutinib-treated CLL. Notes on the study in general: On treatment, the uncommon public clonotypes contracted or remained stable.

To note about this clone: The target antigen is unknown.

Sequenced by immunoSEQ multiplex PCR; TCRdb stores in-frame clones only, minus some. Of approximately 97,000 clones in the sample, roughly three quarters were seen once. This sequence originates from a human donor with chronic lymphocytic leukemia. The sample here was PBMCs, taken after 24 months of ibrutinib treatment.

For the CDR3, the DNA is TGTGCCAGCAGTCTTCTGGGCGGGGGGGGCGATACGCAGTATTTT. Its translation: CASSLLGGGGDTQYF. This rearrangement joins TRBV28 to TRBJ2-3; TRBD2 matches 9 bases. J gave up 6 bases and V 5 bases, and 9 bases lay outside the gene matches. The CDR3 contains 15 residues. The germline CDR1 and CDR2 sequences are MDHEN and SYDVKM.